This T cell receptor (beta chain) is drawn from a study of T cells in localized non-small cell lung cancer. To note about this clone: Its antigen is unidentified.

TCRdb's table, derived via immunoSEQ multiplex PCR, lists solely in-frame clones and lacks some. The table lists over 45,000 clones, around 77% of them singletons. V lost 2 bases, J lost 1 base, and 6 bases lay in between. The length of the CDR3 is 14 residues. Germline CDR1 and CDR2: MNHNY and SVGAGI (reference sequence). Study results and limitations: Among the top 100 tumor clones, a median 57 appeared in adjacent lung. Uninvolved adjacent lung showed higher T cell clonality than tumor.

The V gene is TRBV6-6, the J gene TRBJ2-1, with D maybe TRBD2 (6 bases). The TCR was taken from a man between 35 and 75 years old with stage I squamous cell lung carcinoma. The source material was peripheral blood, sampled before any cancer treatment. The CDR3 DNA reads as TGTGCCAGCAGTTACGGGGGGTCCTACAATGAGCAGTTCTTC. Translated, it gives CASSYGGSYNEQFF.